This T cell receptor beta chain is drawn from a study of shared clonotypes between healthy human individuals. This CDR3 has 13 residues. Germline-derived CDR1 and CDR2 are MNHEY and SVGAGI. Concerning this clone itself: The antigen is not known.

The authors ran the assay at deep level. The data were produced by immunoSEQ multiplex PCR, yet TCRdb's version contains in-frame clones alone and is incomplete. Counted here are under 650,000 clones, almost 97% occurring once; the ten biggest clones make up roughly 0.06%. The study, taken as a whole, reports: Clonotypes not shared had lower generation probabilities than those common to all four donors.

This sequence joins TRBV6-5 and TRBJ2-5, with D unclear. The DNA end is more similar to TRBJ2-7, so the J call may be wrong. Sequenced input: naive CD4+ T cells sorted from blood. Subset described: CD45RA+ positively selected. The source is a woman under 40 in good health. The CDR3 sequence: CASSGPATYEQYF. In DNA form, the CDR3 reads TGTGCCAGCAGTGGGCCAGCCACCTACGAGCAGTACTTC.